The sequence of this T cell receptor beta chain was determined in a study of T cell changes during pregnancy in multiple sclerosis. In this sample, this clone turned up once. The V gene's germline CDR1 is LNHNV and CDR2 YYDKDF (reference sequence). With 0 bases clipped from V and 5 bases from J, the junction kept 8 bases outside the gene matches. The CDR3 totals 16 residues. Sequenced by immunoSEQ multiplex PCR; TCRdb stores in-frame clones only, minus some. The top ten clones hold approximately 0.45% of a sample with around 83,000 clones, about nine tenths of them seen once. This material consisted of CD4+ T cells from peripheral blood mononuclear cells, taken in the second trimester of pregnancy. This TCR was recovered from a female donor with multiple sclerosis, enrolled in a pregnancy study. This sequence joins TRBV15 and TRBJ2-5; 8 bases align to TRBD1. For the CDR3, the DNA is TGTGCCACCAGCAGAGATTCCGCAGGGGGCGCGGAGACCCAGTACTTC. This translates into CATSRDSAGGAETQYF.